This is a list of T cell receptor beta chains from one sample in a study of T cell responses to AZD1222 COVID-19 vaccine. TCRdb's copy holds only in-frame clones and misses some; the assay was immunoSEQ multiplex PCR. The table shows about 130,000 clones, with approximately 88% occurring only once. The specimen comprised peripheral blood, sampled on day 0 of AZD1222 vaccination. These receptors were collected from an adult in good health. CDR3s include the opening cysteine and the closing phenylalanine or tryptophan. A D gene is named only where the DNA matches it firmly. Size is stated for part of the rows, as once, few or many counts, or as a class when the clone is expanded.

>TRBJ1-3|-|-|TRBV28
TGTGCCAGCAGTCCCCACAGTTTGTCACGTAGCTCTGGAAACACCATATATTTT
CASSPHSLSRSSGNTIYF
>TRBJ2-4|many|-|TRBV6-1
TGTGCCAGCAGTGAAGCGTGGGGGGATAGGGCCAAAAACATTCAGTACTTC
CASSEAWGDRAKNIQYF
>TRBJ1-1|-|TRBD1|TRBV28
TGTGCCAGCAGCTTAGGGGGCGGCACTGAAGCTTTCTTT
CASSLGGGTEAFF
>TRBJ1-3|-|-|TRBV5-1
TGCGCCAGCAGCCCCCCTTCGGACACCATATATTTT
CASSPPSDTIYF
>TRBJ2-7|-|TRBD2|TRBV5-1
TGCGCCAGCCAACCGAAAGCGGGAGTGAGTATGGGGCAGTACTTC
CASQPKAGVSMGQYF
>TRBJ2-1|-|TRBD1|TRBV18
TGTGCCAGCTCAGTGGGACAGAGCTCCTACAATGAGCAGTTCTTC
CASSVGQSSYNEQFF
>TRBJ2-2|few|-|TRBV30
TGTGCCTGGAGTCCCCGCAGGGGCTCGAACACCGGGGAGCTGTTTTTT
CAWSPRRGSNTGELFF
>TRBJ2-7|-|-|TRBV3-1/TRBV3-2
TGTGCCAGCAGCCAAGCCAGGACACCGCAGGACGAGCAGTACTTC
CASSQARTPQDEQYF
>TRBJ1-1|-|TRBD1|TRBV6-2/TRBV6-3
TGTGCCAGCAGTCCCCAGGGATGGGACAGCAGAAAGGTCACTGAAGCTTTCTTT
CASSPQGWDSRKVTEAFF
>TRBJ1-1|-|-|TRBV9
TGTGCCAGCAGCGTCTACATGGGAACTGAAGCTTTCTTT
CASSVYMGTEAFF
>TRBJ1-6|-|-|TRBV27
TGTGCCAGCAGTTCTTGGACAGATAATTCACCCCTCCACTTT
CASSSWTDNSPLHF
>TRBJ1-6|few|-|TRBV11-3
TGTGCCAGCTCGGGGCGGAATTCACCCCTCCACTTT
CASSGRNSPLHF
>TRBJ2-2|-|TRBD1|TRBV27
TGTGCCAGCAGGGGTATTGGACAGGGGAAAGGGGAGCTGTTTTTT
CASRGIGQGKGELFF
>TRBJ2-2|-|-|TRBV18
TGTGCCAGCTCACCTCCGAGCCGGCCAACCGGGGAGCTGTTTTTT
CASSPPSRPTGELFF
>TRBJ1-5|-|TRBD1|TRBV27
TGTGCCAGCAGACCTACAGGGGTTGGCAATCAGCCCCAGCATTTT
CASRPTGVGNQPQHF
>TRBJ1-6|-|-|TRBV30
TGTGCCTGGAGTCCGGGGAATTCACCCCTCCACTTT
CAWSPGNSPLHF
>TRBJ1-5|-|-|TRBV6-1
TGTGCCAGCAGTGAAGAGTATCAGCCCCAGCATTTT
CASSEEYQPQHF
>TRBJ1-1|-|TRBD1|TRBV4-1
TGCGCCAGCAGTTCCGGACAGGGTGGGATGAACACTGAAGCTTTCTTT
CASSSGQGGMNTEAFF
>TRBJ2-7|-|TRBD1|TRBV19
TGTGCCAGTAGCAACCCCGGGACAGTAGAGTACGAGCAGTACTTC
CASSNPGTVEYEQYF
>TRBJ1-5|-|TRBD1|TRBV5-1
TGCGCCAGCAGTCCGGGACAGAGCAATCAGCCCCAGCATTTT
CASSPGQSNQPQHF
>TRBJ1-4|once|-|TRBV7-8
TGTGCCAGCAGCTTAGCGGTCGGTACTTCAACTAATGAAAAACTGTTTTTT
CASSLAVGTSTNEKLFF
>TRBJ1-5|-|TRBD1|TRBV15
TGTGCCACCAGCAGAGTCCCCCGGGACAGGGATCAGCCCCAGCATTTT
CATSRVPRDRDQPQHF
>TRBJ2-3|-|TRBD1|TRBV6-5
TGTGCCAGCGGCAGACAGGGGCCCACAGATACGCAGTATTTT
CASGRQGPTDTQYF
>TRBJ2-5|-|-|TRBV5-4
TGTGCCAGCAGCTTTCGAGGGGAAGAGACCCAGTACTTC
CASSFRGEETQYF